This is a list of T cell receptor beta chains from one sample in a study of T cell responses to AZD1222 COVID-19 vaccine. TCRdb keeps only in-frame clones here, not all; method: immunoSEQ multiplex PCR. The data show 150,000 to 200,000 clones, with 88% seen just once and approximately 26% held by the top ten. The sample in question was peripheral blood, obtained 28 days after the second AZD1222 dose. The origin of the receptors is an adult who received the AZD1222 COVID-19 vaccine. Each CDR3 is given with its conserved first and last residue. D genes are given only for firm matches. The listing skips clone size in some rows; elsewhere it reads once, few, many or a size class.

V gene	D gene	J gene	clone size	CDR3 DNA	CDR3 protein
TRBV9	TRBD2	TRBJ2-7	NA	TGTGCCAGCAGCGTTACTAGCGGCTACGAGCAGTACTTC	CASSVTSGYEQYF
TRBV5-1	NA	TRBJ2-7	NA	TGCGCCAGCAGCTTGGGGACCGTAACCTCCTACGAGCAGTACTTC	CASSLGTVTSYEQYF
TRBV7-2	TRBD2	TRBJ2-1	NA	TGTGCCAGCAGCCCGACTAGCGGGACGGTTGGAGGCGAGCAGTTCTTC	CASSPTSGTVGGEQFF
TRBV9	NA	TRBJ2-4	NA	TGTGCCAGCAGCGCAGTATCCCAAAACATTCAGTACTTC	CASSAVSQNIQYF
TRBV19	TRBD2	TRBJ2-1	NA	TGTGCCAGCTCCCCGACTAGCGGCCCCAATGAGCAGTTCTTC	CASSPTSGPNEQFF
TRBV7-2	TRBD2	TRBJ2-7	few	TGTGCCAGCAGCACCGCCGGGACTAGCGGGTCCTACGAGCAGTACTTC	CASSTAGTSGSYEQYF
TRBV10-3	NA	TRBJ2-3	NA	TGTGCCACCGCCGGGGCCAGGGGGGGCACAGATACGCAGTATTTT	CATAGARGGTDTQYF
TRBV19	NA	TRBJ2-7	few	TGTGCCAGTAGTACTCGAGGGGGGGCCTACGAGCAGTACTTC	CASSTRGGAYEQYF
TRBV28	TRBD1	TRBJ2-3	once	TGTGCCAGCAGTCCCCGGGACAGCGCGCTCAGCCCAGATACGCAGTATTTT	CASSPRDSALSPDTQYF
TRBV6-2/TRBV6-3	TRBD1	TRBJ2-7	NA	TGTGCCAGCAGCCGGCGACAGGGGGCTATCTACGAGCAGTACTTC	CASSRRQGAIYEQYF
TRBV7-8	NA	TRBJ1-1	once	TGTGCCAGCAGCCAGGGCGTGAACACTGAAGCTTTCTTT	CASSQGVNTEAFF
TRBV4-2	NA	TRBJ1-1	NA	TGTGCCAGCAGCTCGGTTGTGGACACTGAAGCTTTCTTT	CASSSVVDTEAFF
TRBV5-1	TRBD1	TRBJ1-2	few	TGCGCCAGCAGCGCGTGGGACAGCTCCTTAGAGGGCTACACCTTC	CASSAWDSSLEGYTF
TRBV4-2	NA	TRBJ2-3	NA	TGTGCCAGCAGCCTCACGCCCGGGGGCCCAGATACGCAGTATTTT	CASSLTPGGPDTQYF
TRBV9	TRBD1	TRBJ2-6	NA	TGTGCCAGCAGCGTAGGACTCCGGGACAGGGGGTTTTCTGGGGCCAACGTCCTGACTTTC	CASSVGLRDRGFSGANVLTF
TRBV28	NA	TRBJ2-3	NA	TGTGCCAGCAGTCCCCCGGGGGATACGCAGTATTTT	CASSPPGDTQYF
TRBV4-2	NA	TRBJ2-5	once	TGTGCCAGCAGCTCGTACGGGGGAATGGGAGAGACCCAGTACTTC	CASSSYGGMGETQYF
TRBV4-1	NA	TRBJ2-7	NA	TGCGCCAGCAGCCAAGACCCCAGGGGAACCTACGAGCAGTACTTC	CASSQDPRGTYEQYF
TRBV2	NA	TRBJ1-2	NA	TGTGCCAGCAGGCAGGAGGCAAGTGGCTACACCTTC	CASRQEASGYTF
TRBV29-1	NA	TRBJ2-2	NA	TGCAGCGTTGGTTGGCCCTTAGGAACCGGGGAGCTGTTTTTT	CSVGWPLGTGELFF
TRBV4-3	NA	TRBJ2-3	NA	TGCGCCAGCAGCCAGGAGAAGCCACAGTTGAGTACGCAGTATTTT	CASSQEKPQLSTQYF
TRBV7-2	TRBD1	TRBJ1-3	once	TGTGCCAGCAGCTCGACGACAGGGCCAGGAAACACCATATATTTT	CASSSTTGPGNTIYF
TRBV4-3	TRBD2	TRBJ2-7	once	TGCGCCAGCAGCCCAAGTCCCCCGGGGGGGGTCCGGGACGAGCAGTACTTC	CASSPSPPGGVRDEQYF
TRBV5-4	TRBD2	TRBJ2-7	once	TGTGCCAGCAGCTTGGGGACTAGCATGAGCTCCTACGAGCAGTACTTC	CASSLGTSMSSYEQYF
TRBV7-2	NA	TRBJ1-1	NA	TGTGCCAGCAGTCCCAGACAGAGGGCTGAAGCTTTCTTT	CASSPRQRAEAFF
TRBV30	NA	TRBJ2-6	NA	TGTGCCTGGAGTGTCAGGGCTGGGGCCAACGTCCTGACTTTC	CAWSVRAGANVLTF
TRBV6-5	NA	TRBJ1-3	NA	TGTGCCAGCAGTTACTCGGCAGGGAACTCTGGAAACACCATATATTTT	CASSYSAGNSGNTIYF
TRBV9	TRBD2	TRBJ2-1	NA	TGTGCCAGCAGCGTGAGCGGGGGTCGTCACAATGAGCAGTTCTTC	CASSVSGGRHNEQFF
TRBV28	NA	TRBJ1-5	NA	TGTGCCAGCAGTCTACAGCAGGGCGGGCAGCCCCAGCATTTT	CASSLQQGGQPQHF
TRBV6-4	NA	TRBJ1-5	NA	TGTGCCAGCCCAACAGGAGGAGGGGCGGTGGCCAGGCAGCCCCAGCATTTT	CASPTGGGAVARQPQHF
TRBV28	TRBD1	TRBJ1-1	NA	TGTGCCAGCAGGGTAGACAGGGGTTTGACGGCTGAAGCTTTCTTT	CASRVDRGLTAEAFF
TRBV13	NA	TRBJ1-1	NA	TGTGCCAGCAGCTTAGGCTCCGGGACATCCTCTCGCACTGAAGCTTTCTTT	CASSLGSGTSSRTEAFF
TRBV4-2	TRBD1	TRBJ2-1	NA	TGTGCCAGCAGCCGTCCGGGACAGGGAGACAATGAGCAGTTCTTC	CASSRPGQGDNEQFF
TRBV28	NA	TRBJ1-2	NA	TGTGCCAGCAGCCAGAACTATGGCTACACCTTC	CASSQNYGYTF
TRBV5-1	NA	TRBJ2-5	NA	TGCGCCAGCAGTTTCATCCCGGGACAACTTCAAGAGACCCAGTACTTC	CASSFIPGQLQETQYF
TRBV10-3	NA	TRBJ2-2	NA	TGTGCCATCAGTGCCCCCACCGGGGAGCTGTTTTTT	CAISAPTGELFF
TRBV7-2	NA	TRBJ1-3	NA	TGTGCCAGCAGCTTGGGTTCGGGAAACACCATATATTTT	CASSLGSGNTIYF
TRBV9	NA	TRBJ2-7	NA	TGTGCCAGCAGCGTAGTCGGGGGAGGCGAGCAGTACTTC	CASSVVGGGEQYF
TRBV19	NA	TRBJ1-5	NA	TGTGCCCTGGGGGGCCGCGAGGATCAGCCCCAGCATTTT	CALGGREDQPQHF
TRBV19	NA	TRBJ2-7	NA	TGTGCCAGTAGTTACCGGGACGGAAGCTCCTACGAGCAGTACTTC	CASSYRDGSSYEQYF
TRBV5-5	NA	TRBJ2-7	few	TGTGCCAGCAGCCCTGAAATTCTGGCCTACGAGCAGTACTTC	CASSPEILAYEQYF
TRBV25-1	TRBD1	TRBJ2-7	NA	TGTGCCAGCAGTGAAAGACAGGGCTCCTACGAGCAGTACTTC	CASSERQGSYEQYF
TRBV5-1	TRBD1	TRBJ2-7	NA	TGCGCCAGCAGCTTGGGTGGGACAGGCGACTACGAGCAGTACTTC	CASSLGGTGDYEQYF
TRBV2	NA	TRBJ1-1	NA	TGTGCCAGCAGTGAAGAGTTCCTCCATGCTTTCTTT	CASSEEFLHAFF
TRBV29-1	TRBD1	TRBJ1-2	NA	TGCAGCGTTACGAACCGGGACAGGGATGGCTACACCTTC	CSVTNRDRDGYTF
TRBV28	TRBD2	TRBJ2-7	NA	TGTGCCACCCGGGCCGGGAGGTTCTCCTACGAGCAGTACTTC	CATRAGRFSYEQYF
TRBV7-2	TRBD1	TRBJ2-7	NA	TGTGCCAGCAGCTTCGGACAGGGTAATTTCTACGAGCAGTACTTC	CASSFGQGNFYEQYF
TRBV9	TRBD2	TRBJ2-1	NA	TGTGCCAGCAGCACCGGGACTAGCGGATACAATGAGCAGTTCTTC	CASSTGTSGYNEQFF
TRBV7-3	NA	TRBJ1-5	NA	TGTGCCAGCAGTTCGGACAGAGATCAGCCCCAGCATTTT	CASSSDRDQPQHF
TRBV6-1	NA	TRBJ2-3	NA	TGTGCCAGCAGTAAAGATGCACAGGTTAGCACAGATACGCAGTATTTT	CASSKDAQVSTDTQYF
TRBV3-1/TRBV3-2	NA	TRBJ2-5	NA	TGTGCCAGCAGCCAAGATACGGGGGTCCCAGAGACCCAGTACTTC	CASSQDTGVPETQYF
TRBV7-4	NA	TRBJ2-5	once	TGTGCCAGCAGGGGGGAACAAGAGACCCAGTACTTC	CASRGEQETQYF
TRBV6-2/TRBV6-3	NA	TRBJ2-7	NA	TGTGCCAGCAGACCTGGGAGCTCCTACGAGCAGTACTTC	CASRPGSSYEQYF
TRBV6-5	NA	TRBJ2-3	few	TGTGCCAGCGCCTGGTTGGGAGCCTTAGATACGCAGTATTTT	CASAWLGALDTQYF
TRBV15	TRBD1	TRBJ1-5	NA	TGTGCCACCAGCGTAGGGACAGCGAATCAGCCCCAGCATTTT	CATSVGTANQPQHF
TRBV28	NA	TRBJ2-2	NA	TGTGCCAGCAGTTTCTTCCTGAACACCGGGGAGCTGTTTTTT	CASSFFLNTGELFF
TRBV9	NA	TRBJ2-3	NA	TGTGCCAGCAGCCCACAAAGATGGGGGGAGTTTGATACGCAGTATTTT	CASSPQRWGEFDTQYF